What follows is one TCR beta chain and its context. The data are from a study of blood T cell repertoires in COVID-19. TCRdb's table, derived via immunoSEQ multiplex PCR, lists solely in-frame clones and lacks some. The table has around 420,000 clones, roughly 88% seen once. Enrollees, about 18 to 89 years old, lived in approximately 24 US areas. V gave up 3 bases and J gave up 0 bases, with 12 bases separating them. This CDR3 comprises 16 residues. Germline values: CDR1 MDHEN, CDR2 SYDVKM. Sequenced sample: PBMCs or T cells enriched from blood (not recorded which). V usage is TRBV28 and J usage is TRBJ1-3; a possible D gene is TRBD1 (5 bases). The source of this sequence is a woman in her thirties or forties with acute COVID-19. CDR3 amino acids: CASSLVDSYSGNTIYF. CDR3 DNA: TGTGCCAGCAGTTTGGTAGACAGTTACTCTGGAAACACCATATATTTT. The full variable domain, with the rest looked up from reference TRBV28 and TRBJ1-3, is DVKVTQSSRYLVKRTGEKVFLECVQDMDHENMFWYRQDPGLGLRLIYFSYDVKMKEKGDIPEGYSVSREKKERFSLILESASTNQTSMYLCASSLVDSYSGNTIYFGEGSWLTVV.